A single sample gave rise to the 21 T cell receptor beta chains below, sequenced in a study of blood T cells in healthy people across ages. A J-beta primer mix and a sample-barcoded 5' primer were used in a second PCR of about 7 to 12 cycles. In TCRdb, the 5' RACE reads were re-called with MiXCR into one record per CDR3 protein. The sample lists about 1.1 million distinct CDR3 sequences; 30% to 40% were seen once. The source material was blood. Receptors were obtained from a young man in good health.

This clonotype occurred a few times. The genes are TRBV4-1 and TRBJ1-2; D is uncertain. The CDR3 extends over 14 amino acids. Looked up from germline, CDR1 is MGHRA and CDR2 is YSYEKL. Trimming cost V 1 base and J 6 bases, with 12 bases left between them. CDR3 residues: CASSQATTIDGYTF. The DNA of the CDR3 is TGCGCCAGCAGCCAAGCGACGACAATCGATGGCTACACCTTC.

The gene calls are TRBV7-9 and TRBJ1-4, with 7 nucleotides matching TRBD1. CDR1 and CDR2 from the germline V gene are SEHNR and FQNEAQ (reference sequence). J lost 1 base, V lost 5 bases, and 13 bases had no gene match. The CDR3 has 18 residues. The CDR3 loop is CASSPNRQGIGTNEKLFF. In DNA form, the CDR3 reads TGTGCCAGCAGCCCTAATCGACAGGGTATCGGAACTAATGAAAAACTGTTTTTT.

The V call is TRBV20-1, the J call TRBJ1-1; 10 nucleotides align to TRBD1. The CDR3 is made up of 16 amino acids. V lost 0 bases and J lost 4; bases outside the gene matches: 8. CDR1 is DFQATT and CDR2 is SNEGSKA in the germline V gene (reference sequence). In nucleotides, the CDR3 is TGCAGTGCTAGAGATGGAGACCGGACAGGGGGCACTGAAGCTTTCTTT. Residues: CSARDGDRTGGTEAFF.

The chain uses TRBV7-4 and TRBJ2-7, with D perhaps assigned TRBD1 or TRBD2 (5 bases each). This CDR3 spans 15 amino acids. The germline V gene encodes CDR1 SGHVT and CDR2 SQSDAQ. V was cut by 2 bases and J by 3 bases, with 14 bases left in between. The CDR3 sequence: CASSLRGHRGYEQYF. The CDR3 coding sequence is TGTGCCAGCAGCTTAAGAGGACACCGGGGCTACGAGCAGTACTTC.

DNA of the CDR3: TGCGCCAGCAGCCCGGGACAGGGAATTACCGGGGAGCTGTTTTTT. This gives the protein CASSPGQGITGELFF. The rearrangement uses TRBV4-3 and TRBJ2-2, with TRBD1 identical over 9 bases. CDR3 length: 15 amino acids. Trimming removed 4 bases from V and 5 bases from J; junction bases left unmatched: 5. Germline V gene data show CDR1 as LGHNA and CDR2 as YSLEER.

This chain connects TRBV10-2 to TRBJ2-1, with D perhaps assigned TRBD1 or TRBD2 (5 bases each). Germline V gene lookup returns CDR1 WSHSY and CDR2 SAAADI. The CDR3 loop spans 15 amino acids. Between the trimmed V and J ends, which lost 6 bases and 0 bases, there was a span of 12 bases. CDR3 sequence: CASRAGTSSYNEQFF. In DNA, the CDR3 is TGCGCCAGCAGAGCCGGGACGAGCTCCTACAATGAGCAGTTCTTC.

Worth noting for this clonotype: Compared with germline, one end of the junction differs, possibly owing to a read error. This rearrangement joins TRBV6-1 to TRBJ2-7; 9 bases line up with TRBD1. Per the germline V gene, CDR1 is MNHNS and CDR2 is SASEGT. The CDR3 loop spans 14 amino acids. In DNA form, the CDR3 reads TGTGCCAGCAGGGAAGGGACAGGGAACTACGAGCAGTACTTC. This gives the protein CASREGTGNYEQYF.

This sequence joins TRBV29-1 and TRBJ1-1; 12 nucleotides match TRBD1. The CDR3 runs 13 residues. J lost 5 bases, V lost 6 bases, and 4 bases had no gene match. Germline CDR1 and CDR2: SQVTM and ANQGSEA. Written as DNA, the CDR3 is TGCAGCGTGGGGGACAGGGGGCGGACTGAAGCTTTCTTT. Protein sequence: CSVGDRGRTEAFF.

The chain is built from TRBV7-6 and TRBJ2-5; 9 nucleotides line up with TRBD2. This CDR3 has 15 residues. Germline lookup yields CDR1 SGHVS and CDR2 FNYEAQ. J was trimmed by 11 bases and V by 4 bases; bases with no gene match: 14. The CDR3 is CASSSGTSLTNEQYF. CDR3 sequence (DNA): TGTGCCAGCAGCTCCGGGACTAGCCTAACGAATGAGCAGTACTTC.

This clonotype was seen only a few times. A read error may account for a junction end that differs from germline. The chain uses TRBV6-2 or TRBV6-3 and TRBJ2-7, with no clear D. Germline CDR1 MNHEY, CDR2 SVGEGT. The CDR3 is made up of 14 amino acids. The CDR3 region has the DNA TGTGCCGGCAGTTACAACCCACCACCCTACGAGCAGTACTTC. It is translated as CAGSYNPPPYEQYF.

The V gene is TRBV9, the J gene TRBJ1-2; D is perhaps TRBD1 (5 bases). Trimming stripped 4 bases from V and 4 bases from J, with 17 bases between. The CDR3 length is 15 residues. Germline values: CDR1 SGDLS, CDR2 YYNGEE. The CDR3 DNA reads as TGTGCCAGCAGCTCCCACCTTGGGGCAGGCTATGGCTACACCTTC. Protein: CASSSHLGAGYGYTF. The whole variable domain, filled in from reference TRBV9 and TRBJ1-2, reads DSGVTQTPKHLITATGQRVTLRCSPRSGDLSVYWYQQSLDQGLQFLIQYYNGEERAKGNILERFSAQQFPDLHSELNLSSLELGDSALYFCASSSHLGAGYGYTFGSGTRLTVV.

This chain connects TRBV20-1 to TRBJ1-1; tentative D call: TRBD1 (6 bases). This CDR3 is built from 13 residues. Germline CDR1 reads DFQATT; CDR2 reads SNEGSKA (reference sequence). Trimming left V 1 base short and J 6 bases short, with 12 bases between. Here the CDR3 DNA reads TGCAGTGCTAGAGGCGGGACAACCCCTGAAGCTTTCTTT. Amino acid sequence: CSARGGTTPEAFF.

CDR3 in amino acids: CASSPGGRGNTEAFF. The DNA of the CDR3 is TGTGCCAGCAGCCCCGGGGGCCGTGGTAACACTGAAGCTTTCTTT. The chain is built from TRBV6-2 or TRBV6-3 and TRBJ1-1, with a weak D call TRBD1 (6 bases). The CDR3 is 15 residues long. V was pared by 6 bases and J by 2 bases, with 16 bases between. In germline, CDR1 is MNHEY, CDR2 SVGEGT.

The V gene is TRBV3-1, the J gene TRBJ1-1; D not resolved. Germline V CDR1 and CDR2: LGHDT, YNNKEL (reference sequence). V gave up 1 base and J gave up 6 bases, with 12 bases separating them. The CDR3 consists of 14 residues. Written as DNA, the CDR3 is TGTGCCAGCAGCCAAGGGACGGACTACGCTGAAGCTTTCTTT. This encodes CASSQGTDYAEAFF.

The chain couples TRBV6-2 or TRBV6-3 to TRBJ2-5; D might be TRBD2 (5 bases). The DNA end is more similar to TRBJ2-7, so the J call may be wrong. The CDR3 has 15 residues. Germline CDR1 MNHEY, CDR2 SVGEGT. CDR3 in DNA: TGTGCCAGCAATTTTAGCCCCCTGAGCGGCTACGAGCAGTACTTC. This sequence encodes CASNFSPLSGYEQYF.

Only a few counts were recorded for this clonotype. The gene calls are TRBV27 and TRBJ1-1; possibly TRBD1 for D (5 bases). Per the germline V gene, CDR1 is MNHEY and CDR2 is SMNVEV (reference sequence). V was pared by 1 base and J by 4 bases, with 16 bases between. The length of the CDR3 is 16 residues. The CDR3 reads CASSLLTQGGITEAFF. Written as DNA, the CDR3 is TGTGCCAGCAGTTTATTGACCCAGGGAGGGATCACTGAAGCTTTCTTT.

Points on this clonotype: A much larger clonotype is one base distant, so this may be a read error. This chain uses TRBV7-2 with TRBJ2-3, with D unresolved. From germline, CDR1 is SGHTA and CDR2 FQGNSA. Trimming took off 7 bases at V and 3 bases at J, with 8 bases between the two ends. The length of the CDR3 is 12 residues. The CDR3 loop reads CTSTRSTDTQYF. The CDR3 bases are TGTACCAGCACCCGATCGACAGATACGCAGTATTTT.

This clonotype was counted ten times or more. The rearrangement joins TRBV4-1 to TRBJ2-4; D possibly corresponds to TRBD1 (6 bases). Germline V gives CDR1 MGHRA, CDR2 YSYEKL. CDR3 size: 16 residues. V was pared by 2 bases and J by 3 bases, with 14 bases between. CDR3: CASSQLTGIGKNIQYF. Here the CDR3 DNA reads TGCGCCAGCAGCCAACTAACAGGGATAGGCAAAAACATTCAGTACTTC.

V and J are TRBV12-3 or TRBV12-4 and TRBJ2-3; TRBD1 aligns across 12 bases. V shed 7 bases and J 4 bases; nucleotides not matched to a gene: 6. CDR3 length: 15 amino acids. The CDR3, as DNA: TGTGCCAGCACTTCCGGGACAGGGGGCGCAGATACGCAGTATTTT. Protein: CASTSGTGGADTQYF.

The V gene is TRBV6-1, the J gene TRBJ1-2; D uncertain. The CDR3 consists of 13 residues. V was trimmed by 7 bases and J by 0 bases, leaving 9 bases between them. In germline, CDR1 is MNHNS, CDR2 SASEGT. In nucleotides, the CDR3 is TGTGCCAGCACTTTGACAACTAACTATGGCTACACCTTC. Translated, it gives CASTLTTNYGYTF.

The chain joins TRBV15 to TRBJ2-6; D is undetermined. Trimming took 0 bases from V and 0 from J, leaving 6 bases between them. The CDR3 length is 16 residues. The germline gives CDR1 LNHNV, CDR2 YYDKDF (reference sequence). The DNA for the CDR3 is TGTGCCACCAGCAGAGATCGAAACTCTGGGGCCAACGTCCTGACTTTC. The encoded protein is CATSRDRNSGANVLTF.